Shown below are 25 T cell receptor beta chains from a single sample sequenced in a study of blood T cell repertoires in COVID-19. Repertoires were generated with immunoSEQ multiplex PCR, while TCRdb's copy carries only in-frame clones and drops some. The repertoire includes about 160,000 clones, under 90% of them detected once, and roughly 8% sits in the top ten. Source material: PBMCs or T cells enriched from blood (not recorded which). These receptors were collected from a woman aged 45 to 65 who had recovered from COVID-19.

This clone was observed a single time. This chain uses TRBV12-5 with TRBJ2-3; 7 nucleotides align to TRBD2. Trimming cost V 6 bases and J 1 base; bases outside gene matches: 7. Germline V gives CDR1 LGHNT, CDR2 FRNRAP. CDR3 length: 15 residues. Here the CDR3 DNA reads TGTGCTAGTGGCCCTCGGGCGGGGGGCACAGATACGCAGTATTTT. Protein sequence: CASGPRAGGTDTQYF.

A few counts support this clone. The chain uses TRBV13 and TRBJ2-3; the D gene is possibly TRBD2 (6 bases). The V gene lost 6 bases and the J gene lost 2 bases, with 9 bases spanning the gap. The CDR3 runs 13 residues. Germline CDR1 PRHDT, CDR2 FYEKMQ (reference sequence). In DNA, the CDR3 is TGTGCCAGCAGGGGAGGCTACACAGATACGCAGTATTTT. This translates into CASRGGYTDTQYF.

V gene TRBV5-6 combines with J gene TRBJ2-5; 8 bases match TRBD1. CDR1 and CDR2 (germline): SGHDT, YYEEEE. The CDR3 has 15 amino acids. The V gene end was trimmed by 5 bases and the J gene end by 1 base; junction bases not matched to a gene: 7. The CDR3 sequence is CASSNYTGGQETQYF. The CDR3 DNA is TGTGCCAGCAGTAACTACACAGGGGGCCAAGAGACCCAGTACTTC.

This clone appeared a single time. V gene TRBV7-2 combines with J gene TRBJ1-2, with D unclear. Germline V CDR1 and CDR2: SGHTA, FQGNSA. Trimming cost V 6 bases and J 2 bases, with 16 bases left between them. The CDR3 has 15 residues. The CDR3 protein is CASRAYGEGNYGYTF. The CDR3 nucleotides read TGTGCCAGCAGGGCCTACGGGGAGGGCAACTATGGCTACACCTTC.

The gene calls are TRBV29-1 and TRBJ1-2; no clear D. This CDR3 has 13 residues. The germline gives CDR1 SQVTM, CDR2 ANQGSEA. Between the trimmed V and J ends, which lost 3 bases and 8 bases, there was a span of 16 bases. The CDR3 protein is CSVERAAKRGYTF. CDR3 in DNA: TGCAGCGTTGAGAGGGCAGCAAAGAGGGGCTACACCTTC.

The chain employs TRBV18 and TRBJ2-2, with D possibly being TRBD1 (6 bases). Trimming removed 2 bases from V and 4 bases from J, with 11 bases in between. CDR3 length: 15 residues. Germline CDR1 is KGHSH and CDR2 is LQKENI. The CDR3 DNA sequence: TGTGCCAGCTCACCAATCAGGGGTTCCACCGGGGAGCTGTTTTTT. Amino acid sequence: CASSPIRGSTGELFF.

DNA for the CDR3: TGTGCCAGCTCACCGACAGGGGGACGCTCACCCCTCCACTTT. Its protein is CASSPTGGRSPLHF. This chain links TRBV18 with TRBJ1-6; 9 nucleotides agree with TRBD1. Trimming at V came to 3 bases and at J to 10 bases, leaving 4 bases not matched to a gene. This CDR3 is 14 amino acids long. Germline assignment: CDR1 KGHSH and CDR2 LQKENI.

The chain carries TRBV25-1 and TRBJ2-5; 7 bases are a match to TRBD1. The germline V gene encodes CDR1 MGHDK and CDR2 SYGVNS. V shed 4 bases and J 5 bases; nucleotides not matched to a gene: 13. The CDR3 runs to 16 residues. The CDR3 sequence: CASSVGVTGFGETQYF. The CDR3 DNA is TGTGCCAGCAGTGTAGGTGTGACAGGGTTTGGGGAGACCCAGTACTTC.

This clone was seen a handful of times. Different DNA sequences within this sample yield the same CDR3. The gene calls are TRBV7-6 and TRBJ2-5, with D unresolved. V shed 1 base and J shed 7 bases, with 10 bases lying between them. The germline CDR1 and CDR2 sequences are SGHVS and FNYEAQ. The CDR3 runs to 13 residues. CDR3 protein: CASSLGLVGTQYF. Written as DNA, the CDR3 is TGTGCCAGCAGCTTAGGGCTAGTGGGGACCCAGTACTTC. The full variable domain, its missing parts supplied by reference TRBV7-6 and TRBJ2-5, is GAGVSQSPRYKVTKRGQDVALRCDPISGHVSLYWYRQALGQGPEFLTYFNYEAQQDKSGLPNDRFSAERPEGSISTLTIQRTEQRDSAMYRCASSLGLVGTQYFGPGTRLLVL.

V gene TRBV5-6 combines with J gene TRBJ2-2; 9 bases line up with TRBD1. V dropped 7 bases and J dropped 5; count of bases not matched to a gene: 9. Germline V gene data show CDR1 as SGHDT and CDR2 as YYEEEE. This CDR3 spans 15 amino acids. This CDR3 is CASSNRGRGTGELFF. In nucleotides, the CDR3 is TGTGCCAGCTCGAACAGGGGGCGCGGGACCGGGGAGCTGTTTTTT.

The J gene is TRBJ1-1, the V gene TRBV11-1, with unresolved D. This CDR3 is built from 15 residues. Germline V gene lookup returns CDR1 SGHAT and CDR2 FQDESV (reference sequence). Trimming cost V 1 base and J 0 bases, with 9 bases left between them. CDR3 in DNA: TGTGCCAGCAGCTTAGACATCCGCATGAACACTGAAGCTTTCTTT. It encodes CASSLDIRMNTEAFF.

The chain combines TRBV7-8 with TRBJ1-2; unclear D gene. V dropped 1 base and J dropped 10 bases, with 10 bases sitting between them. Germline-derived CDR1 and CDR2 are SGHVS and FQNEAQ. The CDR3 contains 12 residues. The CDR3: CASSLGAAVYTF. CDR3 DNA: TGTGCCAGCAGCTTAGGGGCCGCAGTCTACACCTTC.

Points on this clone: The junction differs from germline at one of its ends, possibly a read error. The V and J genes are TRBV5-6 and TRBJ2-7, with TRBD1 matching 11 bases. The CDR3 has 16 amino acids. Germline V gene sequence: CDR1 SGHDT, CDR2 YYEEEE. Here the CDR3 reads CASSLFVDRGQRSPVF. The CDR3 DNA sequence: TGTGCCAGCAGCTTGTTTGTGGACAGGGGGCAGCGAAGCCCCGTTTTC.

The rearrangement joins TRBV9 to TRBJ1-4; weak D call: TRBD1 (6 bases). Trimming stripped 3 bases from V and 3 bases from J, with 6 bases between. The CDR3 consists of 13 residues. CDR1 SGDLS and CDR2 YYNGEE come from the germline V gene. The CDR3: CASSGGPNEKLFF. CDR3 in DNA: TGTGCCAGCAGCGGGGGGCCTAATGAAAAACTGTTTTTT. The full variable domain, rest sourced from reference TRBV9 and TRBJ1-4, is DSGVTQTPKHLITATGQRVTLRCSPRSGDLSVYWYQQSLDQGLQFLIQYYNGEERAKGNILERFSAQQFPDLHSELNLSSLELGDSALYFCASSGGPNEKLFFGSGTQLSVL.

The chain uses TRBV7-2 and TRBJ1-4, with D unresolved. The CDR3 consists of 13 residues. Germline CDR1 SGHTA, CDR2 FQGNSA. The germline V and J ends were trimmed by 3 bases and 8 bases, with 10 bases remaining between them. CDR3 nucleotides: TGTGCCAGCAGCTTGGAGGGTTGGGAAAAACTGTTTTTT. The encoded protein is CASSLEGWEKLFF.

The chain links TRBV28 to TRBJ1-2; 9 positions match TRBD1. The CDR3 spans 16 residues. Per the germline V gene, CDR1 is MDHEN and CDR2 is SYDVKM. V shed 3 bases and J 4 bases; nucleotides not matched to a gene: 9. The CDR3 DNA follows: TGTGCCAGCAGTTTTTCTGGACAGGGGAACCCCTATGGCTACACCTTC. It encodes CASSFSGQGNPYGYTF.

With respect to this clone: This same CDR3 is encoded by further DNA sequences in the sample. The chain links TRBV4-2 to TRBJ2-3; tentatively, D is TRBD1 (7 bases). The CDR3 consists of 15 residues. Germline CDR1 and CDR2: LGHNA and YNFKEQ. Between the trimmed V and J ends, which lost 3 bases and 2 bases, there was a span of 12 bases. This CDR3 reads CASSQEGQYTDTQYF. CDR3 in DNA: TGTGCCAGCAGCCAGGAGGGACAGTACACAGATACGCAGTATTTT.

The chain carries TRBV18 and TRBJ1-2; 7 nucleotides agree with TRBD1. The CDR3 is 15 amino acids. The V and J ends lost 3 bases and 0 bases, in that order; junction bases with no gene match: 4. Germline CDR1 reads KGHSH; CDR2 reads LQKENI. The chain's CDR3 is CASSPLDRPNYGYTF. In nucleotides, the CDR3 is TGTGCCAGCTCACCGTTGGACAGGCCTAACTATGGCTACACCTTC.

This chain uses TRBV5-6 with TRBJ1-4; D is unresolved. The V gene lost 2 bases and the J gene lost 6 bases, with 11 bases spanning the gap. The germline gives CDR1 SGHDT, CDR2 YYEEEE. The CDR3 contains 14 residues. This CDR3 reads CASSLAGRYEKLFF. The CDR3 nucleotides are TGTGCCAGCAGCTTAGCAGGAAGGTATGAAAAACTGTTTTTT.

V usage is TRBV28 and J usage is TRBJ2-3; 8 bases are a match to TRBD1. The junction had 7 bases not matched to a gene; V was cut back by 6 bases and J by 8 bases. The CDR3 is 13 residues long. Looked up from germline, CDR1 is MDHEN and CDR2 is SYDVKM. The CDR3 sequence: CASRGTGSRTQYF. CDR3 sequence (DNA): TGTGCCAGCAGGGGGACAGGTTCACGTACGCAGTATTTT. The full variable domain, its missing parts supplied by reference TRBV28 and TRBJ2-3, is DVKVTQSSRYLVKRTGEKVFLECVQDMDHENMFWYRQDPGLGLRLIYFSYDVKMKEKGDIPEGYSVSREKKERFSLILESASTNQTSMYLCASRGTGSRTQYFGPGTRLTVL.

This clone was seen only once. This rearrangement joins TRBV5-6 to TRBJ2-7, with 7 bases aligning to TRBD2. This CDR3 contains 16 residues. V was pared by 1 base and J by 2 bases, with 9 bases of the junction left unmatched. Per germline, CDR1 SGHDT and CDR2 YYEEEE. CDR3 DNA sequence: TGTGCCAGCAGCTTGCCATGGGCTAGCGGAACCTACGAGCAGTACTTC. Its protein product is CASSLPWASGTYEQYF.

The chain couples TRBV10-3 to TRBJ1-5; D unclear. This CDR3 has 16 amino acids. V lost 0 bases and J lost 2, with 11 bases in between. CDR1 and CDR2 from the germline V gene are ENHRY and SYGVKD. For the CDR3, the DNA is TGTGCCATCAGTGAGTCTACTCCTACCGGCAATCAGCCCCAGCATTTT. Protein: CAISESTPTGNQPQHF.

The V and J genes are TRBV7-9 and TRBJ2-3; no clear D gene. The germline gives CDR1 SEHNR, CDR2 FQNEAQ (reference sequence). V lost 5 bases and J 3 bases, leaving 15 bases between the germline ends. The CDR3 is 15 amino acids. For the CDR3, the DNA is TGTGCCAGCAGCCCCGGATCTAGAGTTACAGATACGCAGTATTTT. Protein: CASSPGSRVTDTQYF.

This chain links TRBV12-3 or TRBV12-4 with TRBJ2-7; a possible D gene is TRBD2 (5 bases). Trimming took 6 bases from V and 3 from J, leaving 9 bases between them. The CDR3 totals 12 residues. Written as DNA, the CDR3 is TGTGCCAGCAGATCAACTAGCTACGAGCAGTACTTC. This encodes CASRSTSYEQYF.

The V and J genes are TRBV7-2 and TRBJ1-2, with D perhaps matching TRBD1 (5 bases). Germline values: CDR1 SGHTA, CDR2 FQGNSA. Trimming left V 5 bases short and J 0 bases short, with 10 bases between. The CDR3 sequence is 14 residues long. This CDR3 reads CASSRDWANYGYTF. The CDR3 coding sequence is TGTGCCAGCAGCCGGGACTGGGCTAACTATGGCTACACCTTC.